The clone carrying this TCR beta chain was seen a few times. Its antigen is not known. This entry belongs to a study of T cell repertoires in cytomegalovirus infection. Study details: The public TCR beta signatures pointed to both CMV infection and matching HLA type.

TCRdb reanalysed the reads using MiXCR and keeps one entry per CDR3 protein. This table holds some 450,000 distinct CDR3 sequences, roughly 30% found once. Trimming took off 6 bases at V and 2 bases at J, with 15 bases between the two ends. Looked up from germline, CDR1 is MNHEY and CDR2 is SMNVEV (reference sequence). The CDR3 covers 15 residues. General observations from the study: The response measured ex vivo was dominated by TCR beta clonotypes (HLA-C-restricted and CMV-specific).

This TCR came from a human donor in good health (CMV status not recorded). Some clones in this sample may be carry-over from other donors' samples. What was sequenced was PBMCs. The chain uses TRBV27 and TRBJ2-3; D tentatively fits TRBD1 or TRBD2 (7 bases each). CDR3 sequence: CASSRGDYLTDTQYF. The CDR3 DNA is TGTGCCAGCAGCAGGGGGGACTACCTCACAGATACGCAGTATTTT.